Listed here are 20 T cell receptor beta chains from one sample, sequenced in a study of shared T cell receptors in the human thymus. Assay: immunoSEQ multiplex PCR; the TCRdb copy retains only in-frame clones and omits some. The repertoire includes hundreds of thousands of clones, around 87% of them detected once, and roughly 0.0087% sits in the top ten. The data also belong to a second study, concerning human thymus T cells.

Sequencing was performed on thymocytes. These receptors all come from a boy under two years old with a congenital heart defect.

This chain connects TRBV13 to TRBJ1-1, with 8 bases matching TRBD1. Per germline, CDR1 PRHDT and CDR2 FYEKMQ (reference sequence). CDR3 length equals 15 residues. With V trimmed by 5 bases and J by 8 bases, 13 bases remained unmatched. CDR3 nucleotide sequence: TGTGCCAGCAGCGCTATACAGGGGGTCGCCATCGAAGCTTTCTTT. Protein sequence: CASSAIQGVAIEAFF. Looking up the rest from reference TRBV13 and TRBJ1-1 gives the full variable domain: AAGVIQSPRHLIKEKRETATLKCYPIPRHDTVYWYQQGPGQDPQFLISFYEKMQSDKGSIPDRFSAQQFSDYHSELNMSSLELGDSALYFCASSAIQGVAIEAFFGQGTRLTVV.

This clone was recorded only once. V gene TRBV2 combines with J gene TRBJ1-1, with D perhaps matching TRBD1 (6 bases). Germline CDR1 SNHLY, CDR2 FYNNEI. The CDR3 is made up of 14 amino acids. Trimming took off 7 bases at V and 0 bases at J, with 12 bases between the two ends. The CDR3 reads CASMRGGVNTEAFF. The CDR3 DNA reads as TGTGCCAGCATGAGGGGGGGAGTGAACACTGAAGCTTTCTTT.

The gene calls are TRBV28 and TRBJ2-1; the match to TRBD1 covers 9 bases. Germline assignment: CDR1 MDHEN and CDR2 SYDVKM. V lost 8 bases and J lost 3; bases outside the gene matches: 8. This CDR3 region has 15 residues. DNA for the CDR3: TGTGCCAGCTGTACCGGGACAGGGTTCTACAATGAGCAGTTCTTC. Encoded protein: CASCTGTGFYNEQFF.

This chain uses TRBV15 with TRBJ2-3; the match to TRBD2 covers 10 bases. The CDR3 totals 17 residues. Germline V gene sequence: CDR1 LNHNV, CDR2 YYDKDF (reference sequence). V shed 5 bases, J shed 6 bases, and the junction held 14 bases outside the gene matches. For the CDR3, the DNA is TGTGCCACCAGCCCTCTGAGGGGAGCGGGGGGGCGTGATACGCAGTATTTT. It yields the protein CATSPLRGAGGRDTQYF.

A single count supports this clone. As DNA, the CDR3 is TGTGCCAGTAGTATCGCTAGCGGCGAGCAGTACTTC. Its translation is CASSIASGEQYF. The chain links TRBV19 to TRBJ2-7; 7 nucleotides agree with TRBD2. Trimming cost V 3 bases and J 6 bases; bases outside gene matches: 2. Germline CDR1 LNHDA, CDR2 SQIVND (reference sequence). The CDR3 length is 12 residues. Using reference TRBV19 and TRBJ2-7 for the parts outside the CDR3, the full variable domain is DGGITQSPKYLFRKEGQNVTLSCEQNLNHDAMYWYRQDPGQGLRLIYYSQIVNDFQKGDIAEGYSVSREKKESFPLTVTSAQKNPTAFYLCASSIASGEQYFGPGTRLTVT.

The chain couples TRBV4-3 to TRBJ2-5; TRBD2 agrees at 11 bases. CDR3 length: 16 residues. In germline, CDR1 is LGHNA, CDR2 YSLEER. Unmatched junction bases numbered 13, after V lost 3 bases and J lost 10 bases. The DNA of the CDR3 is TGCGCCAGCAGCCACCACGGGAAAGGTAGCGGGAGGGACCAGTACTTC. It yields the protein CASSHHGKGSGRDQYF.

The rearrangement uses TRBV18 and TRBJ2-7, with 12 positions matching TRBD1. Germline V gene lookup returns CDR1 KGHSH and CDR2 LQKENI. The CDR3 is made up of 14 amino acids. V shed 4 bases, J shed 6 bases, and the junction held 4 bases outside the gene matches. The CDR3 coding sequence is TGTGCCAGCTCACACCGGGACAGGGGGCGCGAGCAGTACTTC. It translates to CASSHRDRGREQYF. Supplemented by reference TRBV18 and TRBJ2-7, the full variable domain reads NAGVMQNPRHLVRRRGQEARLRCSPMKGHSHVYWYRQLPEEGLKFMVYLQKENIIDESGMPKERFSAEFPKEGPSILRIQQVVRGDSAAYFCASSHRDRGREQYFGPGTRLTVT.

V is TRBV2 and J is TRBJ2-1; 14 bases map to TRBD2. V lost 4 bases to trimming and J lost 8 bases; unmatched junction nucleotides: 4. In germline, CDR1 is SNHLY, CDR2 FYNNEI. CDR3 length equals 15 residues. The CDR3 spells CASSGGLAGADEQFF. As DNA, the CDR3 is TGTGCCAGCAGTGGGGGACTAGCGGGAGCGGATGAGCAGTTCTTC.

The chain has TRBV28 and TRBJ2-2; 7 bases line up with TRBD1. Trimming took 5 bases from V and 4 from J; bases not matched to a gene: 13. This CDR3 comprises 17 residues. Germline V lookup: CDR1 MDHEN, CDR2 SYDVKM. CDR3 region: CASSNNRQGWITGELFF. Written as DNA, the CDR3 is TGTGCCAGCAGTAACAATCGACAGGGATGGATCACCGGGGAGCTGTTTTTT.

This clone was seen a handful of times. This sequence joins TRBV25-1 and TRBJ1-1; 7 positions match TRBD1. CDR3 length: 12 amino acids. V lost 8 bases to trimming and J lost 5 bases; unmatched junction nucleotides: 5. Per the germline V gene, CDR1 is MGHDK and CDR2 is SYGVNS. CDR3 DNA sequence: TGTGCCAGCCGCAACAGGGGAACTGAAGCTTTCTTT. Translating gives CASRNRGTEAFF.

CDR3 sequence: CATTQQAGLSYEQYF. The CDR3 DNA sequence: TGTGCCACCACCCAACAGGCGGGATTATCCTACGAGCAGTACTTC. The chain recombines TRBV15 with TRBJ2-7, with D maybe TRBD2 (6 bases). This CDR3 spans 15 amino acids. The V gene's germline CDR1 is LNHNV and CDR2 YYDKDF (reference sequence). Deletions cut 7 bases from V and 1 base from J, with 17 bases between. Full variable domain (rest looked up from reference TRBV15 and TRBJ2-7): DAMVIQNPRYQVTQFGKPVTLSCSQTLNHNVMYWYQQKSSQAPKLLFHYYDKDFNNEADTPDNFQSRRPNTSFCFLDIRSPGLGDTAMYLCATTQQAGLSYEQYFGPGTRLTVT.

V and J are TRBV7-2 and TRBJ1-1; TRBD1 matches 9 bases. Per the germline V gene, CDR1 is SGHTA and CDR2 is FQGNSA. V shed 4 bases, J shed 0 bases, and the junction held 6 bases outside the gene matches. The CDR3 runs to 16 residues. CDR3 loop: CASSYTGGGVNTEAFF. The DNA of the CDR3 is TGTGCCAGCAGCTATACAGGGGGCGGGGTGAACACTGAAGCTTTCTTT.

V gene TRBV4-3 combines with J gene TRBJ1-1; D gene uncertain. Deletions cut 2 bases from V and 1 base from J, with 8 bases between. The CDR3 sequence is 14 residues long. CDR1 LGHNA and CDR2 YSLEER come from the germline V gene. CDR3 bases: TGCGCCAGCAGCCAACGGGAGGGGAACACTGAAGCTTTCTTT. Translating gives CASSQREGNTEAFF.

The rearrangement links TRBV4-1 to TRBJ2-1, with 12 bases matching TRBD2. Germline V gene lookup returns CDR1 MGHRA and CDR2 YSYEKL. V gave up 0 bases and J gave up 0 bases; unmatched junction bases: 12. The CDR3 contains 21 residues. CDR3 loop: CASSQDPAWTSGNHSYNEQFF. The CDR3 bases are TGCGCCAGCAGCCAAGATCCAGCGTGGACTAGCGGGAACCACTCCTACAATGAGCAGTTCTTC.

The genes are TRBV6-5 and TRBJ2-2, with a possible D match to TRBD2 (5 bases). The CDR3 is made up of 15 amino acids. Trimming removed 2 bases at V and 1 base at J, with 8 bases between. CDR1 and CDR2 (germline): MNHEY, SVGAGI. The CDR3 loop reads CASSYRTLNTGELFF. The CDR3 nucleotides are TGTGCCAGCAGTTACAGGACTCTGAACACCGGGGAGCTGTTTTTT.

This chain uses TRBV4-1 with TRBJ2-5; 13 bases line up with TRBD2. The V gene's germline CDR1 is MGHRA and CDR2 YSYEKL. J was trimmed by 5 bases and V by 2 bases; bases with no gene match: 5. There are 16 residues in the CDR3. Written as DNA, the CDR3 is TGCGCCAGCAGCCAATCAGGGACTAGCGGGAATGAGACCCAGTACTTC. Amino acid sequence: CASSQSGTSGNETQYF.

The rearrangement uses TRBV5-4 and TRBJ2-5, with TRBD1 identical over 9 bases. V shed 4 bases, J shed 2 bases, and the junction held 12 bases outside the gene matches. In germline, CDR1 is SGHNT, CDR2 YYREEE (reference sequence). There are 17 residues in the CDR3. The CDR3 protein is CASSTKGTGFKQETQYF. CDR3 DNA sequence: TGTGCCAGCAGCACGAAGGGGACAGGGTTTAAGCAAGAGACCCAGTACTTC.

DNA for the CDR3: TGTGCCAGCAGCTTCGGGGGACTAGAGCCAGAGACCCAGTACTTC. It yields the protein CASSFGGLEPETQYF. The chain recombines TRBV5-5 with TRBJ2-5; 8 bases align to TRBD2. CDR3 size: 15 residues. Germline CDR1 is SGHKS and CDR2 is YYEKEE (reference sequence). V trimming: 2 bases; J trimming: 4 bases; junction bases outside the gene matches: 7.

The rearrangement joins TRBV5-6 to TRBJ2-7; the match to TRBD2 covers 12 bases. Trimming removed 0 bases from V and 5 bases from J; junction bases left unmatched: 3. CDR3 length: 15 amino acids. Per the germline V gene, CDR1 is SGHDT and CDR2 is YYEEEE. In nucleotides, the CDR3 is TGTGCCAGCAGCTTGGGGAGGACTAGCGGGAACGAGCAGTACTTC. Protein sequence: CASSLGRTSGNEQYF.

CDR3 loop: CASSPGTGLDRDTQYF. Written as DNA, the CDR3 is TGCGCCAGCAGTCCCGGGACAGGGTTGGATCGAGATACGCAGTATTTT. The rearrangement joins TRBV5-1 to TRBJ2-3, with 9 bases lining up with TRBD1. This CDR3 has 16 amino acids. After removal of 5 bases from V and 5 bases from J, the junction contained 12 bases not matched to a gene. The V gene's germline CDR1 is SGHRS and CDR2 YFSETQ. The whole variable domain, remainder taken from reference TRBV5-1 and TRBJ2-3, is KAGVTQTPRYLIKTRGQQVTLSCSPISGHRSVSWYQQTPGQGLQFLFEYFSETQRNKGNFPGRFSGRQFSNSRSEMNVSTLELGDSALYLCASSPGTGLDRDTQYFGPGTRLTVL.